The 10 T cell receptor beta chains below all came from one sample that was sequenced in a study of neoadjuvant anti-PD-1 for oral cavity cancer. The repertoire was sequenced with immunoSEQ multiplex PCR; TCRdb's copy has only in-frame clones and lacks some. The sample records approximately 67,000 clones, around 82% being singletons. The sample here was PBMCs, taken before nivolumab (anti-PD-1) treatment. These receptors originate from a person aged 35-79 years with oral cavity squamous cell carcinoma.

This clone was seen a handful of times. V is TRBV27 and J is TRBJ1-1, with a tentative D call TRBD1 (6 bases). CDR1 is MNHEY and CDR2 is SMNVEV in the germline V gene (reference sequence). The CDR3 extends over 13 amino acids. Trimming removed 5 bases from V and 7 bases from J, with 14 bases in between. The CDR3 DNA reads TGTGCCAGCAGTCTAGAGGGGGGGCTTGAAGCTTTCTTT. Its protein product is CASSLEGGLEAFF.

The chain is built from TRBV10-1 and TRBJ2-3; D might be TRBD1 (6 bases). The ends were cut back, 7 bases at V and 1 base at J, with 15 bases in the middle. The CDR3 runs 15 residues. CDR1 and CDR2 (germline): WNHNN, SYGVQD (reference sequence). The CDR3 DNA reads TGCGCCAGCAATCACGACAGGTTGGGCACAGATACGCAGTATTTT. Encoded protein: CASNHDRLGTDTQYF.

The chain has TRBV2 and TRBJ2-7, with TRBD1 matching 10 bases. CDR1 and CDR2 (germline): SNHLY, FYNNEI. The CDR3 has 14 residues. V shed 3 bases, J shed 7 bases, and the junction held 6 bases outside the gene matches. CDR3 residues: CASSDGTGEREQYF. In DNA, the CDR3 is TGTGCCAGCAGTGACGGGACAGGGGAGAGGGAGCAGTACTTC.

This clone was observed once. V and J are TRBV5-5 and TRBJ1-4; 8 nucleotides align to TRBD1. The CDR3 is 13 residues long. V lost 10 bases and J lost 5; bases outside the gene matches: 7. Germline-derived CDR1 and CDR2 are SGHKS and YYEKEE (reference sequence). The CDR3 spells CASRTGQNEKLFF. In DNA form, the CDR3 reads TGTGCCTCTAGGACAGGGCAAAATGAAAAACTGTTTTTT.

This chain connects TRBV6-5 to TRBJ1-2, with D unclear. Trimming took off 6 bases at V and 4 bases at J, with 6 bases between the two ends. The CDR3 is 11 amino acids. From germline, CDR1 is MNHEY and CDR2 SVGAGI. The CDR3 coding sequence is TGTGCCAGCAGGGAGTTCTATGGCTACACCTTC. This gives the protein CASREFYGYTF.

The J gene is TRBJ2-7, the V gene TRBV7-9; 9 positions match TRBD1. CDR3 length: 11 amino acids. Germline V gene data show CDR1 as SEHNR and CDR2 as FQNEAQ (reference sequence). V gave up 3 bases and J gave up 12 bases; unmatched junction bases: 3. CDR3 sequence reads: CASSFEQGAYF. The CDR3 DNA sequence: TGTGCCAGCAGCTTCGAACAGGGGGCGTACTTC. Together with reference TRBV7-9 and TRBJ2-7, the CDR3 gives the full variable domain: DTGVSQNPRHKITKRGQNVTFRCDPISEHNRLYWYRQTLGQGPEFLTYFQNEAQLEKSRLLSDRFSAERPKGSFSTLEIQRTEQGDSAMYLCASSFEQGAYFGPGTRLTVT.

The CDR3 region is CASSARTGTTWELFF. CDR3 sequence (DNA): TGTGCCAGCAGCGCCAGGACAGGGACGACCTGGGAGCTGTTTTTT. The chain uses TRBV9 and TRBJ2-2; TRBD1 aligns across 8 bases. This CDR3 is 15 amino acids long. CDR1 SGDLS and CDR2 YYNGEE come from the germline V gene. The ends lost 3 bases at V and 9 bases at J; junction bases unmatched: 10.

This clone has a count of ten or more. This chain connects TRBV5-1 to TRBJ1-1; no clear D gene. This CDR3 spans 15 amino acids. Trimming cost V 3 bases and J 5 bases, with 17 bases left between them. Germline loops: CDR1 SGHRS, CDR2 YFSETQ. The CDR3 here is CASSYGGLGNTEAFF. Here the CDR3 DNA reads TGCGCCAGCAGCTACGGTGGATTGGGGAATACTGAAGCTTTCTTT.

The chain carries TRBV5-1 and TRBJ1-2, with 8 positions matching TRBD1. After removal of 0 bases from V and 8 bases from J, the junction contained 6 bases not matched to a gene. This CDR3 contains 14 residues. The germline V gene has CDR1 SGHRS and CDR2 YFSETQ. The CDR3 here is CASSLGQGARGYTF. The CDR3 bases are TGCGCCAGCAGCTTGGGGCAGGGGGCTCGAGGCTACACCTTC. Combining the CDR3 with reference TRBV5-1 and TRBJ1-2 gives the whole variable domain KAGVTQTPRYLIKTRGQQVTLSCSPISGHRSVSWYQQTPGQGLQFLFEYFSETQRNKGNFPGRFSGRQFSNSRSEMNVSTLELGDSALYLCASSLGQGARGYTFGSGTRLTVV.

V usage is TRBV11-2 and J usage is TRBJ2-1; D is possibly TRBD2 (6 bases). This CDR3 is built from 15 residues. V lost 1 base and J 0 bases, leaving 7 bases between the germline ends. The germline V gene encodes CDR1 SGHAT and CDR2 FQNNGV. CDR3 loop: CASSLAGVSYNEQFF. The CDR3 nucleotides read TGTGCCAGCAGCTTAGCGGGGGTCTCCTACAATGAGCAGTTCTTC.